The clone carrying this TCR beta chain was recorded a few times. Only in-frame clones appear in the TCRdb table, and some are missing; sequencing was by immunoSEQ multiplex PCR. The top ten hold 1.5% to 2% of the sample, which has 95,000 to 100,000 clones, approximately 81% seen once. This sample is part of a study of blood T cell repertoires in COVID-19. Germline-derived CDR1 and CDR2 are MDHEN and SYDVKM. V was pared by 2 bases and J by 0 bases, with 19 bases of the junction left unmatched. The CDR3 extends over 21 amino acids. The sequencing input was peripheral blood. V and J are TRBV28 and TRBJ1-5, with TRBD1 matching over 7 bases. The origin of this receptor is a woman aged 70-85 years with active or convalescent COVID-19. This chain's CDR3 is CASSLGWFGWGQSYSNQPQHF. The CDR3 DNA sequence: TGTGCCAGCAGTTTAGGCTGGTTTGGTTGGGGACAGTCTTATAGCAATCAGCCCCAGCATTTT.